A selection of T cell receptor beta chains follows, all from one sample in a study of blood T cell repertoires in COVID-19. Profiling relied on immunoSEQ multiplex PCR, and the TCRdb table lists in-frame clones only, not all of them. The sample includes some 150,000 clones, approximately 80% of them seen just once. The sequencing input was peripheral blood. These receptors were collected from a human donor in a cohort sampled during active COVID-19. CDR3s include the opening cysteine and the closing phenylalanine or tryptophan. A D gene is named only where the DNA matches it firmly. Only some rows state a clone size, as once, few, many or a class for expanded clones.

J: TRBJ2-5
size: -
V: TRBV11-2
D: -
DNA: TGTGCCAGCAGCTTAGATACGGCTCTAGTACCGGGGACCCAGTACTTC
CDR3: CASSLDTALVPGTQYF

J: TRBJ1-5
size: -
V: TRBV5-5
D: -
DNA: TGTGCCAGCAGCTTGGAGGGGGGGGGTTATCAGCCCCAGCATTTT
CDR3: CASSLEGGGYQPQHF

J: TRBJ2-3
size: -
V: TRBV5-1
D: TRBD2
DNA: TGCGCCAGCAGCTTGGTGACCAGGGGGCTACTAGCGGGGGGCCCAGATACGCAGTATTTT
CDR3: CASSLVTRGLLAGGPDTQYF

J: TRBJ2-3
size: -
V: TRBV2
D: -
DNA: TGTGCCAGCAGTGAAGCGCGAAGGGGCAGGCAGTATTTT
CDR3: CASSEARRGRQYF

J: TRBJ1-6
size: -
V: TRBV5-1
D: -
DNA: TGCGCCAGCAGCTCGGACACGAGGAATTCACCCCTCCACTTT
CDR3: CASSSDTRNSPLHF

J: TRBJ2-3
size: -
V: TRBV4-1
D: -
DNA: TGCGCCAGCAGCCCCACCCTAGGCCCCACAGATACGCAGTATTTT
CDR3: CASSPTLGPTDTQYF

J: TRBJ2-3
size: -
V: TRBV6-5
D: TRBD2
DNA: TGTGCCAGCACCCTCGGGACTAGCGGGGGCGATACGCAGTATTTT
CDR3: CASTLGTSGGDTQYF

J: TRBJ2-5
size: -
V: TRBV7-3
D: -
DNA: TGTGCACACTCGTTGGGTAGGGGATGGATTCAAGAGACCCAGTACTTC
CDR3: CAHSLGRGWIQETQYF

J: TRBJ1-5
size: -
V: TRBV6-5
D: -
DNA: TGTGCCAGCAGGGAGGGGGGGAATCAGCCCCAGCATTTT
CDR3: CASREGGNQPQHF

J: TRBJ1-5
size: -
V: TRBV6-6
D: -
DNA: TGTGCCAGCAGGGCACCCAATCAGCCCCAGCATTTT
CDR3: CASRAPNQPQHF

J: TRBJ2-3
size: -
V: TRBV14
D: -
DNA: TGTGCCAGCAGCCAAGACGGCGGTCCGGCAGATACGCAGTATTTT
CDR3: CASSQDGGPADTQYF

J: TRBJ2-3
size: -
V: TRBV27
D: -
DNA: TGTGCCAGCAGTTCCAGAAACACAGATACGCAGTATTTT
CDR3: CASSSRNTDTQYF

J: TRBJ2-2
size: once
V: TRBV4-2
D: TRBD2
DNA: TGTGCCAGCAGCCAAGATCCAGCGGGGGGCGCGAACACCGGGGAGCTGTTTTTT
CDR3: CASSQDPAGGANTGELFF

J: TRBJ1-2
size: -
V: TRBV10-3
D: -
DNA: TGTGCCATCAGTCGCCAGACCGGTCGGGAAGGCTACACCTTC
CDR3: CAISRQTGREGYTF

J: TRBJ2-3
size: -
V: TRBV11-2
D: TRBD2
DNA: TGTGCCAGTAGAGCGGGGGTTGATACGCAGTATTTT
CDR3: CASRAGVDTQYF

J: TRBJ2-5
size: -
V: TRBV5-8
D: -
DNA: TGTGCCAGCAGTCTCCGAGACTACAAACAAGAGACCCAGTACTTC
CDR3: CASSLRDYKQETQYF

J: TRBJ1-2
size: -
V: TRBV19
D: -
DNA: TGTGCCAGTATGCGGCGGCACGAAGGCTACACCTTC
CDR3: CASMRRHEGYTF

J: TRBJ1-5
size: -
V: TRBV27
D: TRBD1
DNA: TGTGCCAGCAGTCCCGAGGGGGCTTTAAATCAGCCCCAGCATTTT
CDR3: CASSPEGALNQPQHF

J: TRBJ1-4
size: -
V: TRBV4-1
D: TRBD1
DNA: TGCGCCAGCAGCCAGGGACAGGGAACTAATGAAAAACTGTTTTTT
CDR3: CASSQGQGTNEKLFF

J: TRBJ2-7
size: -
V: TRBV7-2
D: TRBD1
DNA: TGTGCCAGCAGCTTAGTAGGGGGCCGAGGATACGAGCAGTACTTC
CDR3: CASSLVGGRGYEQYF

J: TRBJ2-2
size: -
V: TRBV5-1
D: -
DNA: TGCGCCAGCAGCTTAGCAGAGGCGAACACCGGGGAGCTGTTTTTT
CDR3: CASSLAEANTGELFF

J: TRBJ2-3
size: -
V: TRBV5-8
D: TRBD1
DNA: TGTGCCAGCAGCTTAGGGGGCACTTCTTATCCGACAGATACGCAGTATTTT
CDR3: CASSLGGTSYPTDTQYF

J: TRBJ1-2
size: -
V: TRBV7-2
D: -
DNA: TGTGCCAGCAGCCAACTTACAGGAATTAACTATGGCTACACCTTC
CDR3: CASSQLTGINYGYTF

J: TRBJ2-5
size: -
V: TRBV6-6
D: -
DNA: TGTGCCAGCAGTTACAACCCAGGCCACTTTCAAGAGACCCAGTACTTC
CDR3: CASSYNPGHFQETQYF

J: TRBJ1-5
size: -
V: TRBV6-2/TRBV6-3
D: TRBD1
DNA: TGTGCCAGCAGCCGGGACAGGCTTGGCAATCAGCCCCAGCATTTT
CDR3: CASSRDRLGNQPQHF

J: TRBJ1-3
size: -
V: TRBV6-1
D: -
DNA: TGTGCCAGCAGTGAAAGCTCCCGAACCGGAAACACCATATATTTT
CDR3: CASSESSRTGNTIYF

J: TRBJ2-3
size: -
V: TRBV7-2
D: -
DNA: TGTGCCAGCAGCCCGAGGCGTAGCACAGATACGCAGTATTTT
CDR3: CASSPRRSTDTQYF

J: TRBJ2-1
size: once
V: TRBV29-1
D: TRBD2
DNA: TGCAGCGCCGGGACTAGCGGTTACAATGAGCAGTTCTTC
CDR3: CSAGTSGYNEQFF

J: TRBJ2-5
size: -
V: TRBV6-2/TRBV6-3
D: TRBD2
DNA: TGTGCCAGCAGTTACTCCGCTAGCGGGGGGTCTGAGACCCAGTACTTC
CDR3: CASSYSASGGSETQYF